Below are 18 T cell receptor beta chains sequenced from a single sample in a study of shared clonotypes between healthy human individuals. TCRdb's table, derived via immunoSEQ multiplex PCR, lists solely in-frame clones and lacks some. This table holds about a million clones, approximately 76% found once. Sequencing input: memory CD4+ T cells sorted from blood. Subset specified: CD45RA-negative fraction. The receptors derive from a man in his late teens or twenties in good health.

The genes are TRBV30 and TRBJ1-5, with 8 bases matching TRBD1. J gave up 2 bases and V 5 bases, and 5 bases lay outside the gene matches. The germline V gene has CDR1 GTSNPN and CDR2 SVGIG (reference sequence). This CDR3 contains 14 residues. CDR3 DNA: TGTGCCTGGGACAGGGGAGGTGGCAATCAGCCCCAGCATTTT. Protein: CAWDRGGGNQPQHF.

This chain links TRBV18 with TRBJ1-1; D unresolved. This CDR3 contains 14 residues. Germline V lookup: CDR1 KGHSH, CDR2 LQKENI. Trimming removed 5 bases from V and 5 bases from J, with 15 bases in between. CDR3: CASSGVTGGTEAFF. The CDR3 DNA follows: TGTGCCAGCTCAGGTGTCACGGGAGGTACTGAAGCTTTCTTT.

With regard to this clone: Other DNA sequences of this sample code for an identical CDR3. The chain carries TRBV19 and TRBJ1-1; TRBD1 might be the D (6 bases). The V gene lost 6 bases and the J gene lost 1 base, with 15 bases spanning the gap. The length of the CDR3 is 15 residues. The germline CDR1 and CDR2 sequences are LNHDA and SQIVND (reference sequence). DNA of the CDR3: TGTGCCAGTAGCCCGGGGGGGGGCCCGAACACTGAAGCTTTCTTT. Translation gives CASSPGGGPNTEAFF.

The rearrangement links TRBV29-1 to TRBJ2-1; D is unclear. CDR1 and CDR2 from the germline V gene are SQVTM and ANQGSEA. Between the trimmed V and J ends, which lost 1 base and 3 bases, there was a span of 10 bases. There are 14 residues in the CDR3. The CDR3 DNA is TGCAGCGTTGAAGTGCCGGGTCTCTACAATGAGCAGTTCTTC. Amino acids: CSVEVPGLYNEQFF.

This sequence joins TRBV21-1 and TRBJ1-5. TRBV21-1 is termed a pseudogene. This CDR3 region has 12 residues. The CDR3 nucleotides read TGTGCCTGGAGGGGTGATAATCAGCCCCAGCATTTT. It encodes CAWRGDNQPQHF.

The rearrangement uses TRBV2 and TRBJ2-3, with TRBD2 matching over 10 bases. This CDR3 region has 16 residues. In germline, CDR1 is SNHLY, CDR2 FYNNEI. With 6 bases clipped from V and 2 bases from J, the junction kept 8 bases outside the gene matches. CDR3 protein: CASRRSGGAPTDTQYF. The CDR3 region has the DNA TGTGCCAGCAGGAGGAGCGGGGGGGCCCCCACAGATACGCAGTATTTT.

The chain uses TRBV29-1 and TRBJ1-1; perhaps TRBD1 as D (5 bases). The V and J ends lost 6 bases and 1 base respectively, with 15 bases between them. CDR1 is SQVTM and CDR2 is ANQGSEA in the germline V gene. There are 14 residues in the CDR3. DNA for the CDR3: TGCAGCGTCATGGGGCAACCTGGGAACACTGAAGCTTTCTTT. Protein: CSVMGQPGNTEAFF.

This clone was seen a handful of times. The chain combines TRBV6-1 with TRBJ1-5, with D possibly TRBD1 on 6 matching bases. The germline gives CDR1 MNHNS, CDR2 SASEGT. Trimming took off 4 bases at V and 11 bases at J, with 15 bases between the two ends. The CDR3 totals 13 residues. CDR3 nucleotide sequence: TGTGCCAGCAGTGCGAACAGGGTAGAGACCCAGCATTTT. The encoded protein is CASSANRVETQHF.

This chain joins TRBV18 and TRBJ2-1, with D perhaps TRBD2 (6 bases). The ends were cut back, 0 bases at V and 12 bases at J, with 12 bases in the middle. The CDR3 sequence is 13 residues long. Germline lookup yields CDR1 KGHSH and CDR2 LQKENI. This CDR3 reads CASSPPGRGGQFF. The DNA for the CDR3 is TGTGCCAGCTCACCACCAGGGCGGGGCGGGCAGTTCTTC.

This clone was seen a single time. The rearrangement joins TRBV5-4 to TRBJ1-1, with D uncertain. This CDR3 spans 13 amino acids. V shed 4 bases and J shed 4 bases, with 11 bases lying between them. The germline gives CDR1 SGHNT, CDR2 YYREEE (reference sequence). The CDR3 sequence: CASSRGKATEAFF. DNA of the CDR3: TGTGCCAGCAGCCGCGGGAAGGCCACTGAAGCTTTCTTT.

V gene TRBV5-1 combines with J gene TRBJ2-1, with D perhaps matching TRBD2 (6 bases). The CDR3 has 14 residues. V was trimmed by 1 base and J by 6 bases, leaving 11 bases between them. Per the germline V gene, CDR1 is SGHRS and CDR2 is YFSETQ. The CDR3 nucleotides are TGCGCCAGCAGCTTGATGGCGGGGTCCAATGAGCAGTTCTTC. Translated: CASSLMAGSNEQFF.

The chain couples TRBV18 to TRBJ2-7; TRBD2 matches at 13 bases. J lost 2 bases, V lost 6 bases, and 7 bases had no gene match. The length of the CDR3 is 16 residues. Germline CDR1 reads KGHSH; CDR2 reads LQKENI. For the CDR3, the DNA is TGTGCCAGCTCTCCGGGGACTAGCGGGACCACCTACGAGCAGTACTTC. It codes for CASSPGTSGTTYEQYF.

This chain uses TRBV7-2 with TRBJ2-1; D not resolved. The V end was cut by 4 bases, the J end by 6 bases, with 10 bases between. The CDR3 has 13 residues. Germline-derived CDR1 and CDR2 are SGHTA and FQGNSA. The CDR3 nucleotides are TGTGCCAGCAGCTCTGTTGGGATCAATGAGCAGTTCTTC. It codes for CASSSVGINEQFF.

The chain recombines TRBV7-2 with TRBJ2-5; 10 nucleotides agree with TRBD2. J lost 2 bases, V lost 3 bases, and 3 bases had no gene match. CDR3 length: 15 amino acids. The germline gives CDR1 SGHTA, CDR2 FQGNSA. CDR3 amino acids: CASSFGLAEQETQYF. CDR3 DNA: TGTGCCAGCAGCTTCGGACTAGCGGAACAAGAGACCCAGTACTTC.

V usage is TRBV5-4 and J usage is TRBJ1-2; D is possibly TRBD1 (6 bases). The ends were cut back, 0 bases at V and 8 bases at J, with 14 bases in the middle. The CDR3 is 14 amino acids. In germline, CDR1 is SGHNT, CDR2 YYREEE (reference sequence). In DNA, the CDR3 is TGTGCCAGCAGCTTGGATCCAGGGGAGGGCGGCTACACCTTC. It yields the protein CASSLDPGEGGYTF. Full variable domain (outside the CDR3, taken from reference TRBV5-4 and TRBJ1-2): ETGVTQSPTHLIKTRGQQVTLRCSSQSGHNTVSWYQQALGQGPQFIFQYYREEENGRGNFPPRFSGLQFPNYSSELNVNALELDDSALYLCASSLDPGEGGYTFGSGTRLTVV.

In regard to this clone: The identical CDR3 is also encoded by other nucleotide sequences in the sample. The chain is built from TRBV2 and TRBJ1-1; unclear D gene. CDR3 size: 11 residues. V was pared by 5 bases and J by 3 bases, with 4 bases between. Germline V gene data show CDR1 as SNHLY and CDR2 as FYNNEI. Here the CDR3 reads CASSSYTEAFF. CDR3 DNA sequence: TGTGCCAGCAGTTCCTACACTGAAGCTTTCTTT.

As for this clone: A much larger clone is a single base away; this may be a read error. The same CDR3 also results from other DNA sequences found in this sample. The chain employs TRBV11-2 and TRBJ2-2; D uncertain. Germline lookup yields CDR1 SGHAT and CDR2 FQNNGV. Trimming took 5 bases from V and 0 from J, leaving 1 base between them. CDR3 size: 12 residues. CDR3 residues: CASSPNTGELFF. The CDR3 bases are TGTGCCAGCAGCCCGAACACCGGGGAGCTGTTTTTT.

A word on this clone: The identical CDR3 is also encoded by other nucleotide sequences in the sample. The chain joins TRBV2 to TRBJ2-2, with TRBD2 identical over 9 bases. CDR3 length: 15 residues. Germline CDR1 is SNHLY and CDR2 is FYNNEI. The J segment lost 7 bases and the V segment lost 4 bases, leaving 7 bases of the junction unmatched. This CDR3 reads CASSGASGVGGELFF. The DNA of the CDR3 is TGTGCCAGCAGTGGAGCTAGCGGGGTCGGCGGGGAGCTGTTTTTT.